This T cell receptor beta chain derives from a study of shared clonotypes between healthy human individuals (TCRdb year 2020). Context from the whole study: The cohort included a few men and a couple of women between 18 and 49 years of age. Per donor, three plates each were used for CD4 naive and CD4 memory, two for CD8 naive, and one for CD8 memory. The study deeply sequenced blood TCR repertoires of five healthy adults to estimate repertoire size and the extent of clonotype sharing between individuals. Per donor, leukapheresis produced somewhere between about 0.94 and 9.5 billion PBMCs. Libraries were prepared and TCR repertoires were sequenced by different laboratories using diverse techniques, in order to increase sequencing depth and limit assay-specific biases. What the work shows at the level of the full study, not this receptor alone: Because the study included a small number of donors, the genetic and exposure-history diversity represented was limited. Compared with non-shared clonotypes, clonotypes shared by all four sorted-subset donors had higher generation probabilities. Sharing across a handful of donors was observed for around 5% of naive CD4, less than 4% of naive CD8, 2.3% of memory CD4, and around 0.4% of memory CD8 clonotypes. Naive subsets generally had larger estimated clonotype richness than memory subsets. Sampling was restricted to blood, and TCR repertoires in tissue are likely to differ from TCR repertoires in blood. Pairwise subsampling indicated that sequencing depth was expected to affect the degree of clonotype sharing among donors. Even with the large sequencing depth, rarefaction of the sorted-subset datasets indicated that sequencing was incomplete.

Donors were healthy HIV-negative adults with no recently reported acute infections or vaccinations. All donors were Caucasian adults living in Nashville, Tennessee, USA. CD4+ T cells were enriched by magnetic negative selection; naive cells were then positively selected on CD45RA, and the negative fraction formed the memory subset. Blood was collected by leukapheresis, and PBMCs were isolated by Ficoll-Histopaque density gradient centrifugation and then cryopreserved in liquid nitrogen vapor phase. Analytical flow cytometry was used to check the purity and quantity of every magnetically sorted T cell population. Genomic DNA was isolated from each sorted fraction and quantified by UV absorbance on a Nanodrop 2000c. Notes on this clone: Its antigen is unknown. There are no base qualities to consult, and no much larger clone falls within one base.

Using the deep immunoSEQ assay, TCR CDR3 regions were amplified from genomic DNA by multiplex PCR. Genomic DNA extracted from each cell subset was distributed evenly over all wells of several immunoSEQ 96-well plates, and each plate served as one replicate. For sorted subsets, around 0.2 ug of genomic DNA, equivalent to around 31,000 T cell genomes, went into each replicate PCR. Purified libraries were measured with a Qubit 3.0 fluorometer, size-checked on a Bioanalyzer 2100, and measured again with the KAPA Library Quantification kit. Every immunoSEQ 96-well plate was sequenced on a separate single-read 150-cycle Illumina NextSeq 550 flow cell. Processing in the source paper ran as follows. Because the immunoSEQ output included only junctional sequences and no quality scores, the filtering could not be the same as the filtering used for full-length reads. To assign V/J genes and CDR3, sequences were annotated using PyIR, a Python wrapper for IgBLAST v1.9, with IMGT germline references. Reads with weak V/J assignments (E-value above 1e-6), missing CDR3, stop codons, out-of-frame junctions, or ambiguous translated residues were removed. V3J clonotypes were defined as sequences sharing the same inferred V gene, J gene, and CDR3 amino acid sequence. The percentage overlap between two repertoires was calculated by dividing the number of shared unique clonotypes by the size of the smaller repertoire. Repertoire richness was assessed with RTK rarefaction, the Chao1 estimator, and Recon v2.1 estimates of unobserved clonotypes. Generation probabilities were computed with OLGA for all TCRbeta clonotypes obtained by the gDNA method from a few donors. Held by TCRdb, this immuneACCESS table contains in-frame sequences only and omits some clones. Under half of the omission traces to an unresolved V gene where checked; the cause of the rest is unknown. V and J calls and clone size are copied from that table; D and trimming were computed from the DNA. A total of millions of clones appear in this sample, over 85% of them only once. In total, the top ten clones hold 0.1% to 0.15% of the sample.

The germline V gene yields SGHTA for CDR1 and FQGNSA for CDR2. The V and J ends are trimmed by 1 base and 2 bases, leaving 12 bases between them. The CDR3 contains 15 residues, cysteine and phenylalanine counted. Only the CDR3 region is kept as DNA, spanning 45 bases read in frame from base 1. The sequencing input was naive CD4+ T cells sorted from blood. The cell subset or site label corresponds to: CD45RA+ positively selected. The TCR comes from a man aged 18 to 29 in good health. Recombination connected TRBV7-2 to TRBJ2-7; TRBD1 is a possible D gene, resting on 5 matching bases. The DNA sequence is TGTGCCAGCAGCTTAGGACAGAAATCTACCTACGAGCAGTACTTC. Translated, it gives CASSLGQKSTYEQYF.